These 24 T cell receptor beta chains came from one sample sequenced in a study of Graves' ophthalmopathy and Graves' hyperthyroidism. Amplification targeted the TCR beta CDR3 regions, with RNA transcripts as the source material. HTBI-primed first-round RT-PCR preceded second-round multiplex PCR. TCRdb called the multiplex PCR reads again in MiXCR, with one record for every CDR3 protein. This sample has roughly 500,000 distinct CDR3 sequences, with around 15% found just once. The sample taken for sequencing was blood. The receptors were sampled from a woman aged 25 to 39 with Graves' ophthalmopathy.

Concerning this clonotype itself: A read error may explain this, as a much larger clone is one base away. The gene calls are TRBV29-1 and TRBJ2-7, with 7 nucleotides matching TRBD1. Per germline, CDR1 SQVTM and CDR2 ANQGSEA. The CDR3 runs to 13 residues. This CDR3 is CIVVAGTAYEQYF. DNA of the CDR3: TGCATCGTTGTCGCAGGGACAGCCTACGAGCAGTACTTC.

Ten or more counts support this clonotype. V usage is TRBV12-3 or TRBV12-4 and J usage is TRBJ1-2; no clear D gene. The CDR3 loop spans 12 amino acids. V gave up 7 bases and J gave up 6 bases, with 12 bases separating them. The CDR3 coding sequence is TGTGCCAGCAAAGGAACTGCCCATGGCTACACCTTC. Translated: CASKGTAHGYTF.

This clonotype was observed many times. This chain links TRBV30 with TRBJ1-5, with no clear D. Germline lookup yields CDR1 GTSNPN and CDR2 SVGIG (reference sequence). V was shortened by 0 bases and J by 5 bases, with 8 bases between the two germline ends. This CDR3 contains 13 residues. CDR3 nucleotide sequence: TGTGCCTGGAGTGTAACTTCTTATCAGCCCCAGCATTTT. It yields the protein CAWSVTSYQPQHF.

There are many counts of this clonotype. The V call is TRBV7-2, the J call TRBJ2-7; D call uncertain. CDR1 and CDR2 from the germline V gene are SGHTA and FQGNSA. The CDR3 covers 14 residues. The V gene lost 1 base and the J gene lost 4 bases, with 11 bases spanning the gap. DNA for the CDR3: TGTGCCAGCAGCTTAGGAATAGCCGTTTACGAGCAGTACTTC. Translation: CASSLGIAVYEQYF.

This clonotype was found many times. This chain uses TRBV20-1 with TRBJ1-2; TRBD1 matches 9 bases. Germline V CDR1 and CDR2: DFQATT, SNEGSKA (reference sequence). The trim removed 4 bases at V and 7 bases at J, leaving 10 bases unmatched. CDR3 length: 14 residues. This chain's CDR3 is CSAKTGGRKGGYTF. Written as DNA, the CDR3 is TGCAGTGCTAAGACAGGGGGGCGTAAGGGTGGCTACACCTTC.

This clonotype showed up many times. The chain joins TRBV11-3 to TRBJ2-5; D is perhaps TRBD2 (6 bases). CDR1 and CDR2 from the germline V gene are SGHNT and YENEEA. The CDR3 is made up of 17 amino acids. V lost 1 base and J 5 bases, leaving 20 bases between the germline ends. CDR3 amino acids: CASSLGTPTSWRETQYF. The DNA of the CDR3 is TGTGCCAGCAGCTTAGGGACCCCCACTAGCTGGCGGGAGACCCAGTACTTC.

Ten or more counts support this clonotype. The chain couples TRBV5-1 to TRBJ1-1; TRBD1 matches 8 bases. Germline-derived CDR1 and CDR2 are SGHRS and YFSETQ. The V gene end was trimmed by 4 bases and the J gene end by 1 base; junction bases not matched to a gene: 9. This CDR3 has 16 residues. The CDR3 region has the DNA TGCGCCAGCAGCCTCGTTCGGGGGACAGGGAACACTGAAGCTTTCTTT. This codes for CASSLVRGTGNTEAFF.

This clonotype was seen many times. The gene calls are TRBV29-1 and TRBJ1-2, with no clear D. The CDR3 totals 14 residues. Trimming took 3 bases from V and 0 from J, leaving 11 bases between them. Germline V gives CDR1 SQVTM, CDR2 ANQGSEA. This CDR3 reads CSVESEATNYGYTF. Written as DNA, the CDR3 is TGCAGCGTTGAGTCGGAAGCTACTAACTATGGCTACACCTTC.

This clonotype was recorded only once. The chain links TRBV5-1 to TRBJ1-6; D not resolved. The CDR3 is 15 amino acids. In germline, CDR1 is SGHRS, CDR2 YFSETQ. Deletions cut 0 bases from V and 8 bases from J, with 12 bases between. As DNA, the CDR3 is TGCGCCAGCAGCTTGGTGTCAGGCGGAGATTCACCCCTCCACTTT. This translates into CASSLVSGGDSPLHF.

In its sample, this clonotype was seen many times. This sequence joins TRBV18 and TRBJ2-5, with D perhaps TRBD2 (6 bases). Germline assignment: CDR1 KGHSH and CDR2 LQKENI. The CDR3 totals 13 residues. V lost 4 bases to trimming and J lost 13 bases, with 19 bases between them. CDR3 nucleotide sequence: TGTGCCAGCTCACTTTCTTCCGGGAGCCAGGGGTACTTC. This sequence encodes CASSLSSGSQGYF.

The sample holds many counts of this clonotype. The chain uses TRBV12-3 or TRBV12-4 and TRBJ2-7; D may match TRBD1 or TRBD2 (5 bases each). CDR3 length: 12 amino acids. Trimming took 8 bases from V and 3 from J, leaving 11 bases between them. The CDR3 here is CASAGTFYEQYF. CDR3 DNA: TGTGCCAGCGCCGGGACCTTCTACGAGCAGTACTTC.

The count of this clonotype is one. This chain connects TRBV20-1 to TRBJ2-5; the match to TRBD2 covers 11 bases. Germline V CDR1 and CDR2: DFQATT, SNEGSKA (reference sequence). The CDR3 is 15 amino acids. The CDR3 region is CTAPPPSGRIETQYF. The CDR3 region has the DNA TGCACTGCCCCCCCCCCTAGCGGGAGGATTGAGACCCAGTACTTC.

Ten or more counts support this clonotype. An end of the junction differs from the germline gene, which may be a read error. CDR3 sequence reads: CASSGLAAAF. CDR3 coding DNA: TGTGCCAGCAGTGGGTTGGCAGCCGCCTTC. The chain is built from TRBV6-1 and TRBJ1-2, with no clear D. The germline CDR1 and CDR2 sequences are MNHNS and SASEGT. The CDR3 is 10 residues long.

This clonotype appeared many times. V gene TRBV6-1 combines with J gene TRBJ2-5; D might be TRBD2 (6 bases). There are 17 residues in the CDR3. The V end lost 0 bases, the J end lost 1 base, and 15 bases lay between the germline ends. Germline CDR1 MNHNS, CDR2 SASEGT. The CDR3 nucleotides are TGTGCCAGCAGTGAAGCGTTTTCCGGCGGGACCCAAGAGACCCAGTACTTC. Amino acids: CASSEAFSGGTQETQYF.

The sample holds many counts of this clonotype. The chain is built from TRBV28 and TRBJ1-1; D possibly corresponds to TRBD1 (5 bases). Trimming took 3 bases from V and 6 from J, leaving 14 bases between them. CDR1 and CDR2 (germline): MDHEN, SYDVKM. The CDR3 runs 14 residues. CDR3 amino acids: CASSLTREDAEAFF. The CDR3 coding sequence is TGTGCCAGCAGTTTGACCAGGGAGGACGCTGAAGCTTTCTTT.

The chain joins TRBV30 to TRBJ1-1; no clear D gene. Trimming removed 7 bases from V and 2 bases from J, with 14 bases in between. Looked up from germline, CDR1 is GTSNPN and CDR2 is SVGIG (reference sequence). The CDR3 runs 13 residues. The DNA of the CDR3 is TGTGCCTTACTGTCGGAAGGAAACACTGAAGCTTTCTTT. Its translation: CALLSEGNTEAFF.

This clonotype has a handful of counts. V gene TRBV19 combines with J gene TRBJ1-5; D uncertain. Germline lookup yields CDR1 LNHDA and CDR2 SQIVND (reference sequence). This CDR3 has 12 residues. The CDR3 coding sequence is TGTTATTTGACGGTTAGCAATCAGCCCCAGCATTTT. The encoded protein is CYLTVSNQPQHF.

This clonotype was picked up a small number of times. The CDR3 bases are TGCGCCAGCAGCTCCCAGGACAGGGTGGATGGCTACACCTTC. It specifies CASSSQDRVDGYTF. V and J are TRBV5-1 and TRBJ1-2; TRBD1 matches at 8 bases. The junction had 7 bases not matched to a gene; V was cut back by 3 bases and J by 6 bases. The CDR3 spans 14 residues. Germline V gene lookup returns CDR1 SGHRS and CDR2 YFSETQ.

This clonotype has a count of ten or more. The V call is TRBV2, the J call TRBJ1-5; 7 nucleotides align to TRBD1. The CDR3 consists of 14 residues. The junction had 5 bases not matched to a gene; V was cut back by 5 bases and J by 4 bases. CDR1 is SNHLY, CDR2 FYNNEI, per germline. The CDR3 nucleotides are TGTGCCAGCAGTTTGACAGGGCGGAATCAGCCCCAGCATTTT. Translated, it gives CASSLTGRNQPQHF.

This clonotype was seen only a few times. The CDR3: CASRAGPRGNQPQHF. CDR3 nucleotide sequence: TGTGCCAGCAGGGCGGGACCCCGGGGCAATCAGCCCCAGCATTTT. The chain joins TRBV6-1 to TRBJ1-5; a weak D match, TRBD1 (5 bases). The germline V gene encodes CDR1 MNHNS and CDR2 SASEGT. V gave up 6 bases and J gave up 2 bases, with 14 bases separating them. This CDR3 contains 15 residues.

This clonotype was found a few times. A much larger clone differs by one base, so this may be a read error. The CDR3 spells CASSVLSWSTESFF. The CDR3 DNA reads as TGTGCCAGCAGCGTATTAAGTTGGAGCACTGAATCTTTCTTT. This chain connects TRBV9 to TRBJ1-1; D uncertain. The CDR3 has 14 amino acids. Germline assignment: CDR1 SGDLS and CDR2 YYNGEE.

This chain joins TRBV7-9 and TRBJ1-6, with 8 nucleotides matching TRBD1. The CDR3 loop spans 14 amino acids. Germline V gene sequence: CDR1 SEHNR, CDR2 FQNEAQ (reference sequence). The V segment lost 3 bases and the J segment 9 bases; nucleotides outside the gene matches: 4. The DNA of the CDR3 is TGTGCCAGCAGCTTGGACAGGGTGTCTTCACCCCTCCACTTT. As protein: CASSLDRVSSPLHF.

At least ten counts were recorded for this clonotype. This chain connects TRBV24-1 to TRBJ1-2; TRBD1 might be the D (5 bases). This CDR3 contains 15 residues. The germline V and J ends were trimmed by 4 bases and 7 bases, with 18 bases remaining between them. Germline V CDR1 and CDR2: KGHDR, SFDVKD. CDR3 sequence: CATSDPSRGQFGYTF. DNA of the CDR3: TGTGCCACCAGTGACCCCTCCCGCGGACAATTTGGCTACACCTTC.

The sample holds many counts of this clonotype. The CDR3 protein is CASSLSRAYNQPQHF. CDR3 DNA: TGTGCCAGCAGTTTAAGCAGGGCCTACAATCAGCCCCAGCATTTT. V and J are TRBV12-3 or TRBV12-4 and TRBJ1-5, with D tentatively TRBD1 (5 bases). V lost 2 bases and J lost 3, with 11 bases in between. The CDR3 is made up of 15 amino acids.